This is a list of T cell receptor beta chains from one sample in a study of blood T cell repertoires in COVID-19. The repertoire was sequenced with immunoSEQ multiplex PCR; TCRdb's copy has only in-frame clones and lacks some. The data hold some 150,000 clones, with around 84% observed a single time. Sequencing used peripheral blood. The origin of the receptors is a man in his sixties with active or convalescent COVID-19. Both conserved end residues are part of each CDR3. The order of the fields is J gene, D gene, clone size, V gene, CDR3 protein, CDR3 DNA. A D gene is named only where the DNA matches it firmly. Rows may omit the clone size; those that give it use once, few, many or a size class.

J: TRBJ2-3; D: TRBD1; size: once; V: TRBV6-5; CDR3: CASRATGGRTDTQYF; DNA: TGTGCCAGCAGGGCCACAGGGGGCCGCACAGATACGCAGTATTTT
J: TRBJ2-3; D: NA; size: NA; V: TRBV4-1; CDR3: CASSQEGAGDTQYF; DNA: TGCGCCAGCAGCCAAGAGGGGGCTGGGGATACGCAGTATTTT
J: TRBJ2-2; D: TRBD2; size: NA; V: TRBV7-2; CDR3: CASSLRKREDRGTGELFF; DNA: TGTGCCAGCAGCCTACGTAAGCGGGAGGATCGGGGGACCGGGGAGCTGTTTTTT
J: TRBJ2-7; D: NA; size: few; V: TRBV7-3; CDR3: CASSLNRGSYEQYF; DNA: TGTGCCAGCAGCTTAAATAGGGGGTCCTACGAGCAGTACTTC
J: TRBJ1-1; D: TRBD1; size: NA; V: TRBV10-3; CDR3: CATKRTRGDTEAFF; DNA: TGTGCCACGAAGCGAACCAGGGGGGACACTGAAGCTTTCTTT
J: TRBJ2-7; D: TRBD2; size: NA; V: TRBV29-1; CDR3: CSAQGGGTSGRAEQYF; DNA: TGCAGCGCTCAGGGGGGAGGAACTAGCGGGAGGGCCGAGCAGTACTTC
J: TRBJ1-2; D: TRBD1; size: NA; V: TRBV18; CDR3: CASSLEKAGGDGYTF; DNA: TGTGCCAGCTCACTAGAAAAAGCAGGGGGCGATGGCTACACCTTC
J: TRBJ2-5; D: TRBD2; size: NA; V: TRBV24-1; CDR3: CATSDPSGNAETQYF; DNA: TGTGCCACCAGTGATCCAAGCGGGAATGCAGAGACCCAGTACTTC
J: TRBJ1-2; D: NA; size: NA; V: TRBV6-6; CDR3: CASNQREVYGYTF; DNA: TGTGCCAGCAACCAAAGAGAGGTCTATGGCTACACCTTC
J: TRBJ2-7; D: TRBD2; size: once; V: TRBV7-3; CDR3: CASSLSGRAKQYF; DNA: TGTGCCAGCAGCTTGAGCGGGAGAGCAAAGCAGTACTTC
J: TRBJ2-2; D: NA; size: NA; V: TRBV18; CDR3: CASSPPEYTGELFF; DNA: TGTGCCAGCTCACCACCTGAGTACACCGGGGAGCTGTTTTTT
J: TRBJ2-1; D: TRBD2; size: NA; V: TRBV11-3; CDR3: CASSFSTSGAFDEQFF; DNA: TGTGCCAGCAGCTTCTCGACTAGCGGAGCCTTTGATGAGCAGTTCTTC
J: TRBJ1-5; D: TRBD1; size: NA; V: TRBV19; CDR3: CASSTPGQGGVGNQPQHF; DNA: TGTGCCAGTAGTACTCCGGGACAGGGAGGTGTTGGCAATCAGCCCCAGCATTTT
J: TRBJ2-1; D: TRBD1; size: NA; V: TRBV25-1; CDR3: CASSERDRGVFTHEQFF; DNA: TGTGCCAGCAGTGAGCGGGACAGGGGGGTATTTACCCATGAGCAGTTCTTC
J: TRBJ2-7; D: TRBD1; size: NA; V: TRBV11-2; CDR3: CASSRDRAISYEQYF; DNA: TGTGCCAGCAGCCGGGACAGGGCGATCTCCTACGAGCAGTACTTC
J: TRBJ2-3; D: TRBD2; size: NA; V: TRBV19; CDR3: CASSIGGSHTDTQYF; DNA: TGTGCCAGTAGTATAGGCGGGAGTCACACAGATACGCAGTATTTT
J: TRBJ1-6; D: TRBD1; size: NA; V: TRBV6-2/TRBV6-3; CDR3: CASSSQGTGNSPLHF; DNA: TGTGCCAGCAGTTCCCAAGGGACAGGGAATTCACCCCTCCACTTT
J: TRBJ2-1; D: TRBD2; size: NA; V: TRBV7-8; CDR3: CASSFRVAGVDNEQFF; DNA: TGTGCCAGCAGCTTCAGGGTAGCGGGAGTAGACAATGAGCAGTTCTTC
J: TRBJ2-3; D: NA; size: NA; V: TRBV5-4; CDR3: CASSLRLSTDTQYF; DNA: TGTGCCAGCAGCCTAAGACTTTCCACAGATACGCAGTATTTT
J: TRBJ1-1; D: TRBD1; size: NA; V: TRBV29-1; CDR3: CSVEQDRGNTEAFF; DNA: TGCAGCGTTGAACAAGACAGGGGGAACACTGAAGCTTTCTTT
J: TRBJ2-7; D: TRBD2; size: NA; V: TRBV19; CDR3: CASSIDGLVGTYEQYF; DNA: TGTGCCAGTAGTATAGATGGACTAGTGGGGACCTACGAGCAGTACTTC
J: TRBJ2-3; D: NA; size: NA; V: TRBV18; CDR3: CASSPGRETDTQYF; DNA: TGTGCCAGCTCACCAGGACGGGAGACGGATACGCAGTATTTT
J: TRBJ1-2; D: NA; size: once; V: TRBV4-3; CDR3: CASSQDLRDYGYTF; DNA: TGCGCCAGCAGCCAAGATTTGAGAGACTATGGCTACACCTTC
J: TRBJ2-7; D: TRBD1; size: NA; V: TRBV2; CDR3: CASLRGTEHYEQYF; DNA: TGTGCCAGTTTAAGGGGGACAGAGCACTACGAGCAGTACTTC
J: TRBJ1-2; D: NA; size: NA; V: TRBV2; CDR3: CASSEALGAPHGYTF; DNA: TGTGCCAGCAGTGAAGCTCTGGGAGCCCCCCATGGCTACACCTTC
J: TRBJ1-2; D: NA; size: NA; V: TRBV15; CDR3: CATSFSRANYGYTF; DNA: TGTGCCACCAGTTTCTCCAGGGCTAACTATGGCTACACCTTC
J: TRBJ2-7; D: TRBD2; size: NA; V: TRBV2; CDR3: CASSERDYSYEQYF; DNA: TGTGCCAGCAGTGAAAGGGACTACTCCTACGAGCAGTACTTC
J: TRBJ1-1; D: TRBD1; size: NA; V: TRBV10-3; CDR3: CAISGTGAGTEAFF; DNA: TGTGCCATCAGTGGGACAGGGGCGGGGACTGAAGCTTTCTTT